Each of the 3 T cell receptor beta chains below was sequenced from the same sample in a study of cytomegalovirus exposure and HLA in healthy donors. Vbeta (60) and Jbeta (13) primers were used in the PCR. The table came from immunoSEQ multiplex PCR; TCRdb's copy has only in-frame clones and leaves some out. This sample yields 90,000 to 120,000 clones, of which about 84% are seen a single time; 2% to 2.5% belongs to the top ten. Sequenced sample: PBMCs. All receptors derive from a young man in good health and CMV-seronegative.

V and J are TRBV5-6 and TRBJ1-1; D call uncertain. CDR3 size: 14 residues. Deletions cut 0 bases from V and 3 bases from J, with 9 bases between. Germline V CDR1 and CDR2: SGHDT, YYEEEE. CDR3 residues: CASSLGTRDTEAFF. CDR3 bases: TGTGCCAGCAGCTTGGGAACTAGGGACACTGAAGCTTTCTTT.

CDR3 protein: CASSWTESTDTQYF. CDR3 bases: TGCGCCAGCAGCTGGACAGAGAGCACAGATACGCAGTATTTT. The rearrangement uses TRBV5-1 and TRBJ2-3; a weak D match, TRBD1 (6 bases). The CDR3 covers 14 residues. Germline V gene sequence: CDR1 SGHRS, CDR2 YFSETQ. V dropped 3 bases and J dropped 0 bases, with 8 bases sitting between them.

The CDR3 DNA reads TGTGCCAGCAGTGAAGGGAGAGTCCTCTACGAGCAGTACTTC. It specifies CASSEGRVLYEQYF. The V call is TRBV6-1, the J call TRBJ2-7; unclear D gene. Germline assignment: CDR1 MNHNS and CDR2 SASEGT. This CDR3 spans 14 amino acids. V gave up 1 base and J gave up 3 bases, with 10 bases separating them.